This TCR beta chain was found in a study of liver allograft versus peripheral blood T cells. Overall study: Repertoires of T cell receptors in transplanted livers were compared with recipients' peripheral blood repertoires.

Points from the study as a whole: Liver allograft and peripheral blood T cell receptor repertoires reportedly differed.

Only a few counts were recorded for this clonotype. Antigen: not known. CDR3 length: 15 residues. Germline values: CDR1 MNHEY, CDR2 SVGAGI. Trimming took 4 bases from V and 7 from J; bases not matched to a gene: 10. TCRdb recomputed calls from the reads with MiXCR, one row per CDR3 protein. The table has 8,000 to 9,500 distinct CDR3 sequences, around a fifth seen once. This chain links TRBV6-5 with TRBJ1-2; 9 bases align to TRBD1. The origin of this receptor is a human patient who had a liver transplant. Some T cells may originate from the graft donor. The CDR3 DNA reads as TGTGCCAGCAGTTTGGGACAGGGATGGTTAGGTGGCTACACCTTC. The encoded protein is CASSLGQGWLGGYTF.